This T cell receptor beta chain was identified during a study of blood T cell repertoires in COVID-19. At the level of the study: Acute and convalescent COVID-19 samples came from the United States, Italy and Spain. The analysed material was cDNA or gDNA that came from T cells, B-cell-depleted T cells, or PBMCs.

This CDR3 spans 16 amino acids. Germline V gives CDR1 LGHNA, CDR2 YNFKEQ. The trim removed 3 bases at V and 4 bases at J, leaving 7 bases unmatched. Only a few counts were recorded for this clone. Authors' methods: The assay estimated nucleated cells by amplifying reference gene primers. Assay used: immunoSEQ multiplex PCR; TCRdb lists only in-frame clones, some missing. For V, J and clone size, that table is used; D and trimming come from the DNA. The sample records approximately 140,000 clones, 86% being singletons. The clonotype comes from a man aged 65 to 79 with acute or convalescent COVID-19. The J gene is TRBJ1-2, the V gene TRBV4-2, with 11 bases lining up with TRBD1. Sequenced: peripheral blood. In nucleotides, the CDR3 is TGTGCCAGCAGCCACGCGGACAGGGGGCGAGGCTATGGCTACACCTTC. This translates into CASSHADRGRGYGYTF.